What follows is one TCR beta chain and its context. Its antigen target is currently unknown. Base qualities are not provided; no much larger clone lies one nucleotide away. This record comes from a study of cytomegalovirus exposure and HLA in healthy donors (dated 2017 in TCRdb). Study-wide context: According to an earlier analysis of around 600 of the donors, roughly 180 million T cells yielded 100 million or so unique TCR beta sequences and less than 300 Gb of sequence data. Typing coverage varied by locus: about 629-640 donors for A, B, C, DRB1 and DQB1; some 520 for DQA1; about 570 for DPA1; roughly 450 for DPB1. A separate validation cohort of roughly 110 different subjects was used in addition to the roughly 620-subject first cohort. Roughly 5 DR-DQ haplotypes were handled as single units for association and clustering, since linkage in the cohort was strong. Every discovery cohort repertoire had been produced on one sequencing platform. HLA typing covered class I and class II loci at four-digit resolution. The later analysis used no new phenotypic data to find candidate immune exposures, relying instead on TCR beta sequences and their occurrence across donors. Of the 398 genotyped donors, around 81% fell in the genetic ancestry cluster associated with self-reported Caucasian donors. Donor age, sex, ethnicity and CMV serostatus were collected together with the repertoire data. The study aimed to test whether signatures of past pathogen exposure could be identified by cataloging public T cell receptors. To predict cytomegalovirus infection status, the study combined high-throughput TCR immunosequencing, statistical association of individual TCRs with disease status, and machine learning. An early release covering around 630 HLA-typed donors comprised 250 to 350 gigabases of sequencing data and tens of millions of unique TCR sequences. Among roughly 400 genotyped donors of the cohort, an average of about 240,000 unique TCR beta nucleotide sequences was sequenced per donor, of which about 18% were non-productive. An earlier analysis of 500 to 650 of the donors applied high-throughput TCR beta sequencing to assess whether each TCR beta V gene segment acted as functional or pseudogenic. The study profiled the T cell repertoires of about 640 subjects by immunosequencing and related them to cytomegalovirus serostatus. In a later analysis, previously published TCR beta repertoires from roughly 710 donors were re-analyzed and high-resolution HLA genotyping was added so that TCR occurrence patterns could be studied. Genome-wide SNP genotypes for about three fifths of the roughly 670 donors were used in a later genetic analysis, which treated that subset as a discovery cohort.

Library method: the immunoSEQ multiplex PCR assay. For the multiplex PCR, a mixture combining 60 forward primers for TCR Vbeta segments and 13 reverse primers for TCR Jbeta segments was used. The CDR3 region of rearranged TCR beta genes was amplified from genomic DNA by a multiplex PCR assay. The amplified TCR beta libraries were sequenced on the Illumina HiSeq System as 87-base-pair reads. Per the original workflow: A later analysis tallied approximately 87 million unique TCR beta chains across the 666 repertoires, and around 9.9 million of those chains were shared by two or more donors. A nearest-neighbor algorithm error-corrected the raw reads and collapsed the reads into unique sequences, merging closely related sequences to remove PCR and sequencing errors. CDR3 sequences were aligned to IMGT reference sequences to assign V, D and J gene segments. For a sequence to be retained, a match of at least six nucleotides to both a V gene segment and a J gene segment was required. Rearrangements were classified as productive when the CDR3 lacked stop codons and remained in frame with V and J, and all other rearrangements were classified as non-productive. CDR3 was defined according to IMGT convention as the region running from the second conserved V-encoded cysteine to the conserved J-encoded phenylalanine. The earlier analysis of a few hundred of the donors excluded sequences that lacked an unambiguous match to a single V gene segment. An earlier analysis of 550 to 650 of the donors classified V segments as functional when productive rearrangements were above 56.7% and as segregating when the standard deviation between donors was above 5%. To diagnose cytomegalovirus status from the catalog of TCR beta chain sequences, a statistical classification framework was built. V and J gene assignment, in a later analysis, came from comparing TCR nucleotide sequences with IMGT/GENE-DB human TR gene sequences. Using the TCRdist pipeline, a later analysis assigned CDR3 sequences along with most-parsimonious VDJ recombination scenarios. In a later analysis, each TCR beta chain was defined by its CDR3 amino acid sequence together with its V-gene family, and reads lacking a unique V-gene family were excluded. A later analysis removed nearly 600 highly shared, low-generation-probability nucleotide sequences to deal with suspected cross-contamination and a sequencing artifact. In a later analysis, a clonal expansion index for each public chain was calculated from normalized within-repertoire ranks of inferred template counts. A later analysis computed generation probabilities with a VDJ recombination model fitted to out-of-frame rearrangements, and checked the results against IGoR. Hypergeometric tests were used in a later analysis to score TCR-TCR, TCR-HLA and TCR-CMV co-occurrence, with a repertoire-size bias correction applied to the TCR pairs. A later analysis estimated false discovery rates by permuting HLA or CMV assignments 20 times. In a later analysis, co-occurring TCRs were grouped using DBSCAN, and TCRdist sequence similarity was added for clustering within HLA-allele-positive subsets. For co-occurrence clustering, repertoires with fewer than 30,000 or more than 120,000 public chains were excluded, along with five repertoires with anomalous nucleotide sharing. Not all clones reach the TCRdb copy of this immuneACCESS table, which keeps in-frame sequences only. Checked studies attribute under half of the gap to unresolved V genes and leave the rest unexplained. Clonal size and the V and J genes are those of that table, whereas D and trimming came from the DNA. Across this sample there are about 130,000 clones, with around 70% seen only once. The ten largest clones add up to more than 3.5% of the sample.

In total, 500 to 700 healthy bone marrow donors made up the cohort. All cohort members were sampled while nominally healthy, although unrecorded immune exposures were likely present. The donor was CMV seropositive and was included in the group of some 290 seropositive cohort members. A peripheral blood sample was collected from each donor, and TCR beta sequencing was performed on peripheral blood mononuclear cells. The Qiagen DNeasy Blood Extraction Kit was used to extract genomic DNA from the blood cell samples. V and J are trimmed by 4 bases and 8 bases, and the gene matches miss 10 bases of the junction. Based on the germline V gene (reference sequence), the CDR1 and CDR2 sequences are GTSNPN and SVGIG. From its cysteine to its phenylalanine, the CDR3 spans 14 amino acids. The read is trimmed to its CDR3 DNA, 42 bases read in frame from base 1. The paper's findings and limits, for the study overall: A later analysis found that TCR association rates varied across HLA loci, with DRB1 alleles showing the most associated TCRs and HLA-C alleles the fewest. In a later analysis, HLA-associated TCR beta chains showed more clonal expansion and lower generation probabilities than non-associated chains that were equally common. The 87-base-pair reads could not distinguish some IMGT-functional V segments, including TRBV6-2 and TRBV6-3, so those segments were excluded. While some public TCRs were present in many individuals, most TCR sequences turned up only very rarely across donors. The cohort was sequenced for TCR beta chains only, and without alpha or paired-chain data the features that could be detected were limited. A cluster of highly shared sequence variants was judged likely to represent a technical artifact of the sequencing pipeline. A further reported finding was that TCR beta sequences accurately predicted the HLA-A and HLA-B alleles for most subjects in the first cohort. In vitro tests confirmed that a few of the cytomegalovirus-associated TCR beta chains recognize cytomegalovirus antigens. A total of fewer than 200 TCR beta chains were listed by the study as associated with cytomegalovirus. A later analysis associated about 16,000 TCR beta sequences with specific HLA alleles at a false discovery rate of 0.05. Because counts were too low, 15 to 20 rarely observed V segments, including chromosome 9 orphons, were excluded from the earlier analysis of several hundred of the donors. V-gene and J-gene trimming of TCR beta chains was associated with a missense DCLRE1C variant in a later genetic analysis, and the association was replicated in an independent cohort. Strong co-occurrence of HLA alleles, especially DR and DQ, made assigning TCR associations to individual alleles difficult. According to a later analysis, parvovirus B19, influenza, CMV and Epstein-Barr virus appeared linked to several top co-occurrence clusters. Sequencing depth was assumed to be roughly uniform across donors in the presence/absence analyses, though that assumption may not hold. In both the original and validation cohorts, the classifier was reported to diagnose cytomegalovirus status with high specificity and sensitivity. In an earlier analysis of some 500 of the donors, most TCR beta V segments were observed in productive rearrangements about 87% or about 30% of the time, broadly matching IMGT annotations. In a later analysis, most CMV-associated TCR beta chains were found to appear HLA-restricted, with HLA associations seemingly driven largely by CMV exposure. For the cohort, immune exposure information was limited to CMV serostatus. In a later genetic analysis, fewer N-insertions in productive TCRs were reported among donors in an Asian-associated ancestry cluster than the roughly 700-donor mean. Linkage disequilibrium might explain the correlated functional status among segregating V segments, but an unknown experimental factor could not be ruled out. According to the authors, the approach could potentially be generalized to other disease states and immunological phenotypes. Because some donors lacked HLA typing at each locus, the association tests relied only on the typed subset.

The specimen was PBMCs. The receptor was isolated from a man in his forties in good health and CMV-seropositive. The chain is assembled from TRBV30 and TRBJ1-4; 7 junctional bases match TRBD1. The DNA sequence is as follows: TGTGCCTGGACCTCCGGGCAGGGGGACGAAAAACTGTTTTTT. It encodes CAWTSGQGDEKLFF.